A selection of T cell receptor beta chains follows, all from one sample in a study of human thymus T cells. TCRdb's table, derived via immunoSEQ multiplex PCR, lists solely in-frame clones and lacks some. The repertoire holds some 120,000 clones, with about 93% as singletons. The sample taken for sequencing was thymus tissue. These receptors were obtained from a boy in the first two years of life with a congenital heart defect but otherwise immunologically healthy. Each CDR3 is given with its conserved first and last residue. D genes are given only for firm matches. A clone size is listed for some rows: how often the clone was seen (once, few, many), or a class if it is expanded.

CDR3: CASSYNGDGYGYTF
DNA: TGTGCCAGCAGTTACAATGGGGACGGTTATGGCTACACCTTC
D: -
size: -
J: TRBJ1-2
V: TRBV6-6

CDR3: CASSLMSCGGGCNTGELFF
DNA: TGTGCCAGCAGCTTAATGAGTTGCGGGGGCGGTTGTAACACCGGGGAGCTGTTTTTT
D: -
size: -
J: TRBJ2-2
V: TRBV7-2

CDR3: CASSGQGAALF
DNA: TGTGCCAGCAGTGGACAGGGGGCGGCTCTCTTT
D: TRBD1
size: -
J: TRBJ1-1
V: TRBV27

CDR3: CATSGPDLANYGYTF
DNA: TGTGCCACCAGCGGACCGGACCTAGCTAACTATGGCTACACCTTC
D: -
size: -
J: TRBJ1-2
V: TRBV15

CDR3: CASSPIYPRTAYEQYF
DNA: TGTGCCAGCAGTCCCATATATCCCCGGACAGCCTACGAGCAGTACTTC
D: -
size: -
J: TRBJ2-7
V: TRBV28

CDR3: CASALGGGDHTDTQYF
DNA: TGTGCTAGTGCCTTAGGTGGCGGGGACCACACAGATACGCAGTATTTT
D: -
size: -
J: TRBJ2-3
V: TRBV12-5

CDR3: CASTLTTGAGNTIYF
DNA: TGTGCCAGCACCCTTACGACAGGGGCTGGAAACACCATATATTTT
D: TRBD1
size: -
J: TRBJ1-3
V: TRBV5-6

CDR3: CASSQVPGFPYEQYF
DNA: TGCGCCAGCAGCCAAGTTCCGGGTTTCCCCTACGAGCAGTACTTC
D: -
size: once
J: TRBJ2-7
V: TRBV4-1

CDR3: CARSLPGSGGNEQYF
DNA: TGTGCCAGAAGCTTGCCGGGGTCAGGGGGTAACGAGCAGTACTTC
D: TRBD1
size: -
J: TRBJ2-7
V: TRBV5-3

CDR3: CASSPGRSFLSYF
DNA: TGTGCCAGCAGCCCAGGACGTTCCTTCTTAAGTTACTTC
D: -
size: -
J: TRBJ2-5
V: TRBV11-2

CDR3: CASSGPQRANVLTF
DNA: TGTGCCAGCAGTGGCCCTCAAAGGGCCAACGTCCTGACTTTC
D: -
size: -
J: TRBJ2-6
V: TRBV25-1

CDR3: CASSGAGTRQRAGELFF
DNA: TGTGCCAGTAGTGGGGCTGGGACTAGGCAAAGGGCGGGGGAGCTGTTTTTT
D: TRBD2
size: few
J: TRBJ2-2
V: TRBV19

CDR3: CASSTRDRGQDCTEAFF
DNA: TGCGCCAGCAGCACTCGGGACAGGGGGCAGGATTGCACTGAAGCTTTCTTT
D: TRBD1
size: -
J: TRBJ1-1
V: TRBV4-1

CDR3: CASSPGTLRRGSGANVLTF
DNA: TGCGCCAGCAGTCCAGGTACCCTCCGTCGGGGCTCTGGGGCCAACGTCCTGACTTTC
D: -
size: -
J: TRBJ2-6
V: TRBV10-1

CDR3: CATPGHRNTGELFF
DNA: TGTGCCACCCCGGGACACCGGAACACCGGGGAGCTGTTTTTT
D: -
size: -
J: TRBJ2-2
V: TRBV6-1

CDR3: CASSIRDRYEQYF
DNA: TGTGCCAGTAGTATACGGGACAGATACGAGCAGTACTTC
D: TRBD1
size: -
J: TRBJ2-7
V: TRBV19

CDR3: CAWTGSGYGYTF
DNA: TGTGCCTGGACAGGGTCGGGCTATGGCTACACCTTC
D: -
size: -
J: TRBJ1-2
V: TRBV30

CDR3: CASSQDSRTHEGTQYF
DNA: TGTGCCAGCAGCCAAGATTCCCGGACCCACGAAGGGACCCAGTACTTC
D: -
size: -
J: TRBJ2-5
V: TRBV14

CDR3: CASRSAGSHIQYF
DNA: TGTGCCAGCAGGTCCGCGGGGTCCCACATTCAGTACTTC
D: -
size: -
J: TRBJ2-4
V: TRBV25-1

CDR3: CASYGRYITF
DNA: TGTGCCAGTTACGGACGGTATATCACCTTC
D: -
size: -
J: TRBJ1-2
V: TRBV11-3

CDR3: CASSIDGGDYGYTF
DNA: TGTGCCAGTAGTATAGATGGAGGAGACTATGGCTACACCTTC
D: -
size: -
J: TRBJ1-2
V: TRBV19

CDR3: CASSLGAPVGWYNEQFF
DNA: TGTGCCAGCAGCCTGGGGGCCCCCGTAGGGTGGTACAATGAGCAGTTCTTC
D: -
size: -
J: TRBJ2-1
V: TRBV7-2

CDR3: CASSLEQGGAYGYTF
DNA: TGTGCCAGCAGCTTGGAACAGGGGGGAGCCTATGGCTACACCTTC
D: TRBD1
size: -
J: TRBJ1-2
V: TRBV5-4

CDR3: CASSGTGHQPQHF
DNA: TGTGCCTCATCCGGGACAGGGCATCAGCCCCAGCATTTT
D: TRBD1
size: -
J: TRBJ1-5
V: TRBV15

CDR3: CASSFMGSNSPLHF
DNA: TGTGCCAGCAGCTTCATGGGGAGCAATTCACCCCTCCACTTT
D: -
size: once
J: TRBJ1-6
V: TRBV11-2

CDR3: CASSSGTHPYEQYF
DNA: TGTGCCAGCAGCTCCGGGACCCATCCCTACGAGCAGTACTTC
D: -
size: -
J: TRBJ2-7
V: TRBV11-2

CDR3: CASSVETRVNTEAFF
DNA: TGTGCCAGCAGCGTAGAGACTCGGGTGAACACTGAAGCTTTCTTT
D: -
size: -
J: TRBJ1-1
V: TRBV9

CDR3: CASSLRSQGVGYTF
DNA: TGCGCCAGCAGCTTGAGGTCACAGGGAGTTGGCTACACCTTC
D: -
size: once
J: TRBJ1-2
V: TRBV5-1

CDR3: CASRPSGATDTQYF
DNA: TGTGCCAGCAGGCCCTCGGGAGCCACAGATACGCAGTATTTT
D: -
size: -
J: TRBJ2-3
V: TRBV6-5

CDR3: CASSPPTGNQSRGYTF
DNA: TGTGCCAGTAGTCCCCCGACAGGTAACCAAAGTAGAGGCTACACCTTC
D: -
size: -
J: TRBJ1-2
V: TRBV19

CDR3: CASSLAMGRGRTAGELFF
DNA: TGCGCCAGCAGCTTGGCCATGGGGCGGGGGAGGACTGCCGGGGAGCTGTTTTTT
D: TRBD2
size: -
J: TRBJ2-2
V: TRBV5-1

CDR3: CASSQDSSGPATEAFF
DNA: TGCGCCAGCAGCCAAGATTCGTCAGGGCCCGCCACTGAAGCTTTCTTT
D: -
size: -
J: TRBJ1-1
V: TRBV4-1

CDR3: CASSLSRGAETQYF
DNA: TGTGCCAGCAGCTTGAGTCGGGGGGCAGAGACCCAGTACTTC
D: -
size: -
J: TRBJ2-5
V: TRBV7-9

CDR3: CAISEDRALLSMNTEAFF
DNA: TGTGCCATCAGTGAGGACAGAGCGCTTCTTTCCATGAACACTGAAGCTTTCTTT
D: -
size: -
J: TRBJ1-1
V: TRBV10-3

CDR3: CASSIGNEQFF
DNA: TGTGCCAGTAGTATCGGCAATGAGCAGTTCTTC
D: -
size: -
J: TRBJ2-1
V: TRBV19

CDR3: CASSEDRGLSEAFF
DNA: TGTGCCAGCAGTGAGGACAGGGGGCTGAGTGAAGCTTTCTTT
D: TRBD1
size: -
J: TRBJ1-1
V: TRBV6-4

CDR3: CASSQDRGPGNTIYF
DNA: TGCGCCAGCAGCCAAGACAGGGGCCCTGGAAACACCATATATTTT
D: -
size: -
J: TRBJ1-3
V: TRBV4-1

CDR3: CASSQDGQGYGYTF
DNA: TGCGCCAGCAGCCAAGACGGACAGGGGTATGGCTACACCTTC
D: TRBD1
size: -
J: TRBJ1-2
V: TRBV4-1

CDR3: CASSQDAEFWTGKGYTF
DNA: TGTGCCAGCAGCCAAGATGCGGAGTTCTGGACAGGGAAAGGCTACACCTTC
D: TRBD1
size: -
J: TRBJ1-2
V: TRBV4-2

CDR3: CASSLGSSGAYNEQFF
DNA: TGTGCCAGCAGCTTAGGGTCTAGCGGGGCCTACAATGAGCAGTTCTTC
D: TRBD2
size: -
J: TRBJ2-1
V: TRBV7-2

CDR3: CASSDRYSPLHF
DNA: TGTGCCAGCAGCGACAGGTATTCACCCCTCCACTTT
D: -
size: -
J: TRBJ1-6
V: TRBV5-8

CDR3: CASSGLAVRYEQYF
DNA: TGTGCCAGCAGTGGCCTAGCGGTTCGCTACGAGCAGTACTTC
D: TRBD2
size: -
J: TRBJ2-7
V: TRBV28